This TCR beta chain was captured by sequencing in a study of blood T cell repertoires in COVID-19. Germline V lookup: CDR1 MNHEY, CDR2 SVGAGI. V dropped 2 bases and J dropped 8 bases, with 15 bases sitting between them. The CDR3 has 14 amino acids. Clones were read by immunoSEQ multiplex PCR, and TCRdb kept only the in-frame ones, dropping some. The sample has about 530,000 clones, roughly 91% seen once. The sequencing input was peripheral blood. The chain couples TRBV6-5 to TRBJ1-2; D is uncertain. This receptor was identified in a woman in her 50s with COVID-19, enrolled during active disease. The DNA of the CDR3 is TGTGCCAGCAGTTACGGCGGGGAGTACGGCGGCTACACCTTC. Its protein is CASSYGGEYGGYTF.